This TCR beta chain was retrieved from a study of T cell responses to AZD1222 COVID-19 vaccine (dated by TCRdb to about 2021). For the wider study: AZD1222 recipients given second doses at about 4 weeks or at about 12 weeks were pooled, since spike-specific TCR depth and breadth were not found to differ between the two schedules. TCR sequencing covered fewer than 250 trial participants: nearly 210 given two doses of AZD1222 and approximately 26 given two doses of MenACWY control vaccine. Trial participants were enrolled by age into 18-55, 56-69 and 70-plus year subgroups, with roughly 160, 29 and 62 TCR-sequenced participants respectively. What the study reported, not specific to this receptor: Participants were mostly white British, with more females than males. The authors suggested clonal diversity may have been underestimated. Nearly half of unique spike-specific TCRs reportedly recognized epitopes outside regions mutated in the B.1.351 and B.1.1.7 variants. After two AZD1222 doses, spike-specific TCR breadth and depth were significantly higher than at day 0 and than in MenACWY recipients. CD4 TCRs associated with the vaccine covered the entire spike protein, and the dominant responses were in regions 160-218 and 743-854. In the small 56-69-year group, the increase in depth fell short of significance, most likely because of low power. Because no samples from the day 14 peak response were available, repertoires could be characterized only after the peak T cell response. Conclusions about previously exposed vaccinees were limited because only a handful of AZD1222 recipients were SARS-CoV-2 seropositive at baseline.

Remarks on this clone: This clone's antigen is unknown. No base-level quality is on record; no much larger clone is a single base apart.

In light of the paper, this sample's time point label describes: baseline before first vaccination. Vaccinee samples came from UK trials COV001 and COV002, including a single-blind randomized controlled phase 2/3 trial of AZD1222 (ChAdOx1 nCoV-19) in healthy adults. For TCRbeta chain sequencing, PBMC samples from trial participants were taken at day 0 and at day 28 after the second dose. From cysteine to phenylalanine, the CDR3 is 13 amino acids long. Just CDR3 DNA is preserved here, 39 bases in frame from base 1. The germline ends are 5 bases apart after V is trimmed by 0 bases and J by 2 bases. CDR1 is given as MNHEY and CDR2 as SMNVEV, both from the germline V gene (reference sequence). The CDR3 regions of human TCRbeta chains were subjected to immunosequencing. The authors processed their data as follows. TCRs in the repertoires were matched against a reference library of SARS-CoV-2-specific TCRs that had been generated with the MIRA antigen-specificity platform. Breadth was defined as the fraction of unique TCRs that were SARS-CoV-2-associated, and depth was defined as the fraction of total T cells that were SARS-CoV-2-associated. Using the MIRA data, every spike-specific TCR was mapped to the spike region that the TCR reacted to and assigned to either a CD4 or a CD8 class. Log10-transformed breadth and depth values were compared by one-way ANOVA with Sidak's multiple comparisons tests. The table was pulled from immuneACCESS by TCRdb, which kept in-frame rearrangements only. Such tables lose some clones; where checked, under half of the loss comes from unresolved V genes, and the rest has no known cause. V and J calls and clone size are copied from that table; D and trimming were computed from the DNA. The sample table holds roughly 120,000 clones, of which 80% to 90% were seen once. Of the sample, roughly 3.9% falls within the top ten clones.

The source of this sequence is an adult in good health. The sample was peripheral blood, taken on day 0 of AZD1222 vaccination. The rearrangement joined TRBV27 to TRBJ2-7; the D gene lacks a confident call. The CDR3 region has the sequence CASSLSAPYEQYF. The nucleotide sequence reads TGTGCCAGCAGTTTATCAGCCCCCTACGAGCAGTACTTC.